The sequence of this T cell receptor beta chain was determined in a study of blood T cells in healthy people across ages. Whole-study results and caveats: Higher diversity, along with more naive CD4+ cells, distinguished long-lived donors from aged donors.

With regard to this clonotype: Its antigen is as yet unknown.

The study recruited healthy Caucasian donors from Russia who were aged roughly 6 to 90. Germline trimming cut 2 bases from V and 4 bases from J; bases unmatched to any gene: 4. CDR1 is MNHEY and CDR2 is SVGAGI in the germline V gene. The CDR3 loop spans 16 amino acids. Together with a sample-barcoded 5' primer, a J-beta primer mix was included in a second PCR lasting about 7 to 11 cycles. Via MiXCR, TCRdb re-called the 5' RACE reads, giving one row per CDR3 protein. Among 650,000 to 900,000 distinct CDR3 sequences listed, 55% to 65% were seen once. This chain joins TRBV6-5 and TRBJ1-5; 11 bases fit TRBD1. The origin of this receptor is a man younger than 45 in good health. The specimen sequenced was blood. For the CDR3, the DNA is TGTGCCAGCAGTTACGCCTGGGACAGGGGGAATCAGCCCCAGCATTTT. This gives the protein CASSYAWDRGNQPQHF.